A single sample is the source of the 29 T cell receptor beta chains below, sequenced in a study of stem cell transplantation in POMP-related autoinflammatory disease. Sequencing used immunoSEQ multiplex PCR; TCRdb keeps in-frame clones, though not all of them. This table holds 68,000 or so clones, roughly 93% found once. Sequencing used CD4+ T cells from PBMCs, obtained after stem cell transplantation. These receptors came from a human patient with POMP-related autoinflammation and immune dysregulation (PRAID). Some of the T cells may derive from the graft donor.

V usage is TRBV15 and J usage is TRBJ1-1; D not resolved. V lost 0 bases and J lost 0, with 8 bases in between. CDR3 length: 15 residues. Germline-derived CDR1 and CDR2 are LNHNV and YYDKDF (reference sequence). The CDR3 loop reads CATSRDGQLNTEAFF. DNA for the CDR3: TGTGCCACCAGCAGAGATGGGCAGCTGAACACTGAAGCTTTCTTT. The complete variable domain, with remaining parts taken from reference TRBV15 and TRBJ1-1, reads DAMVIQNPRYQVTQFGKPVTLSCSQTLNHNVMYWYQQKSSQAPKLLFHYYDKDFNNEADTPDNFQSRRPNTSFCFLDIRSPGLGDTAMYLCATSRDGQLNTEAFFGQGTRLTVV.

V gene TRBV6-5 combines with J gene TRBJ2-4; possibly TRBD1 for D (6 bases). Trimming removed 2 bases at V and 1 base at J, with 12 bases between. The CDR3 is 16 amino acids. In germline, CDR1 is MNHEY, CDR2 SVGAGI. CDR3 region: CASSYGGSRAKNIQYF. In DNA, the CDR3 is TGTGCCAGCAGTTACGGGGGCAGCAGGGCCAAAAACATTCAGTACTTC.

There are a few counts of this clone. The gene calls are TRBV12-3 or TRBV12-4 and TRBJ1-5, with a tentative D call TRBD1 (6 bases). CDR3 size: 13 residues. The V end lost 6 bases, the J end lost 3 bases, and 9 bases lay between the germline ends. CDR3 DNA: TGTGCCAGCAGCCGGACAGCCAATCAGCCCCAGCATTTT. Translation gives CASSRTANQPQHF.

The CDR3 nucleotides are TGTGCCAGCAGCTTGAGGGGGACAGGGAATGGCTACACCTTC. This sequence encodes CASSLRGTGNGYTF. This chain links TRBV7-9 with TRBJ1-2; TRBD1 agrees at 9 bases. Germline V lookup: CDR1 SEHNR, CDR2 FQNEAQ (reference sequence). V was pared by 3 bases and J by 6 bases, with 5 bases of the junction left unmatched. This CDR3 is 14 amino acids long.

The chain uses TRBV10-3 and TRBJ2-2; possible D gene TRBD1, 7 bases. This CDR3 is built from 17 residues. V was pared by 3 bases and J by 1 base, with 15 bases between. Germline loops: CDR1 ENHRY, CDR2 SYGVKD. The CDR3 here is CAISDGGPGGNTGELFF. The CDR3 DNA is TGTGCCATCAGTGACGGGGGACCAGGGGGGAACACCGGGGAGCTGTTTTTT.

V is TRBV7-9 and J is TRBJ2-7; 10 bases line up with TRBD2. The CDR3 consists of 16 residues. The trim removed 0 bases at V and 2 bases at J, leaving 4 bases unmatched. Germline lookup yields CDR1 SEHNR and CDR2 FQNEAQ (reference sequence). CDR3 nucleotides: TGTGCCAGCAGCTTAGCCCCAGCGGGAGGGCCCTACGAGCAGTACTTC. Protein sequence: CASSLAPAGGPYEQYF.

This rearrangement joins TRBV7-2 to TRBJ2-5; D is undetermined. Germline V lookup: CDR1 SGHTA, CDR2 FQGNSA. Trimming cost V 1 base and J 5 bases, with 11 bases left between them. The CDR3 consists of 14 residues. CDR3 sequence: CASSLVILLETQYF. The CDR3 nucleotides are TGTGCCAGCAGCTTAGTCATACTATTGGAGACCCAGTACTTC.

This clone has more than one count but fewer than ten. The chain has TRBV7-9 and TRBJ2-3, with TRBD1 identical over 7 bases. Unmatched junction bases numbered 8, after V lost 6 bases and J lost 5 bases. CDR3 length: 14 amino acids. Germline-derived CDR1 and CDR2 are SEHNR and FQNEAQ (reference sequence). The CDR3 loop is CASRPLGGEDTQYF. As DNA, the CDR3 is TGTGCCAGCAGGCCTTTAGGGGGCGAAGATACGCAGTATTTT.

The J gene is TRBJ2-7, the V gene TRBV28, with no clear D. Germline V gene data show CDR1 as MDHEN and CDR2 as SYDVKM. The CDR3 consists of 14 residues. Deletions cut 3 bases from V and 2 bases from J, with 11 bases between. The CDR3 sequence: CASSLKGPPYEQYF. The CDR3 DNA sequence: TGTGCCAGCAGTTTGAAAGGTCCTCCCTACGAGCAGTACTTC. The whole variable domain, filled in from reference TRBV28 and TRBJ2-7, reads DVKVTQSSRYLVKRTGEKVFLECVQDMDHENMFWYRQDPGLGLRLIYFSYDVKMKEKGDIPEGYSVSREKKERFSLILESASTNQTSMYLCASSLKGPPYEQYFGPGTRLTVT.

The CDR3 here is CASSPLDRENQPQHF. The CDR3 region has the DNA TGTGCCAGCAGTCCACTTGACAGGGAGAATCAGCCCCAGCATTTT. The chain combines TRBV28 with TRBJ1-5; 7 nucleotides agree with TRBD1. The CDR3 has 15 residues. Looked up from germline, CDR1 is MDHEN and CDR2 is SYDVKM. Germline trimming cut 5 bases from V and 4 bases from J; bases unmatched to any gene: 8.

To note about this clone: Other DNA sequences of this sample code for an identical CDR3. The chain carries TRBV5-1 and TRBJ2-5; D not certain. Looked up from germline, CDR1 is SGHRS and CDR2 is YFSETQ. Between the trimmed V and J ends, which lost 0 bases and 2 bases, there was a span of 5 bases. The CDR3 length is 13 residues. The CDR3 reads CASSLGLQETQYF. CDR3 nucleotides: TGCGCCAGCAGCTTGGGACTGCAAGAGACCCAGTACTTC.

This clone was observed a single time. This rearrangement joins TRBV19 to TRBJ2-3; 9 bases agree with TRBD2. From germline, CDR1 is LNHDA and CDR2 SQIVND (reference sequence). CDR3 length: 14 residues. Germline trimming cut 3 bases from V and 5 bases from J; bases unmatched to any gene: 3. DNA of the CDR3: TGTGCCAGTAGTATGGGTAGCGGGAGAGATACGCAGTATTTT. Amino acid sequence: CASSMGSGRDTQYF.

In its sample, this clone was seen once. J is TRBJ2-7 and V is TRBV27; 9 bases are a match to TRBD1. The CDR3 extends over 19 amino acids. With V trimmed by 8 bases and J by 1 base, 21 bases remained unmatched. CDR1 and CDR2 (germline): MNHEY, SMNVEV (reference sequence). CDR3 region: CASRDRAVFRAGLSYEQYF. As DNA, the CDR3 is TGTGCCAGCCGGGACAGGGCCGTTTTCCGAGCGGGACTTTCCTACGAGCAGTACTTC.

This rearrangement joins TRBV5-1 to TRBJ2-7; 12 bases are a match to TRBD1. Trimming took 3 bases from V and 7 from J; bases not matched to a gene: 8. Germline values: CDR1 SGHRS, CDR2 YFSETQ. This CDR3 comprises 15 residues. CDR3: CASSSTGTGGVEQYF. CDR3 nucleotides: TGCGCCAGCAGCTCGACCGGGACAGGGGGCGTTGAGCAGTACTTC.

V and J are TRBV5-1 and TRBJ1-6; 7 bases are shared with TRBD1. Looked up from germline, CDR1 is SGHRS and CDR2 is YFSETQ. V lost 2 bases, J lost 12 bases, and 14 bases stayed unmatched. This CDR3 has 16 residues. This CDR3 is CASSFMSRGGGGPLHF. DNA for the CDR3: TGCGCCAGCAGCTTTATGTCACGAGGGGGCGGAGGACCCCTCCACTTT.

This clone appeared a few times. This rearrangement joins TRBV2 to TRBJ2-2, with 8 bases identical to TRBD1. V was pared by 9 bases and J by 7 bases, with 10 bases of the junction left unmatched. This CDR3 comprises 14 residues. Germline CDR1 and CDR2: SNHLY and FYNNEI. The CDR3 region is CARRGQGAGGELFF. The CDR3 DNA follows: TGTGCCAGACGAGGGCAGGGGGCCGGCGGGGAGCTGTTTTTT.

This rearrangement joins TRBV29-1 to TRBJ2-7; possibly TRBD2 for D (6 bases). Germline CDR1 SQVTM, CDR2 ANQGSEA. The V end was cut by 4 bases, the J end by 4 bases, with 14 bases between. The CDR3 consists of 13 residues. The chain's CDR3 is CSVGRGRGYEQYF. The CDR3 DNA sequence: TGCAGCGTTGGGAGGGGAAGAGGTTACGAGCAGTACTTC.

The V call is TRBV30, the J call TRBJ1-5; D gene ambiguous. The CDR3 consists of 13 residues. V was trimmed by 1 base and J by 5 bases, leaving 9 bases between them. Germline lookup yields CDR1 GTSNPN and CDR2 SVGIG (reference sequence). The CDR3 is CAWSALLHQPQHF. Here the CDR3 DNA reads TGTGCCTGGAGTGCCCTCCTCCATCAGCCCCAGCATTTT.

The rearrangement joins TRBV20-1 to TRBJ1-3; perhaps TRBD1 as D (5 bases). The germline V and J ends were trimmed by 3 bases and 2 bases, with 11 bases remaining between them. Germline loops: CDR1 DFQATT, CDR2 SNEGSKA (reference sequence). This CDR3 is 14 amino acids long. CDR3 sequence (DNA): TGCAGTGCTAGTGGGGGATCCACTGGAAACACCATATATTTT. Translated: CSASGGSTGNTIYF.

V gene TRBV5-1 combines with J gene TRBJ2-7, with TRBD1 as a possible D gene (6 bases). CDR3 length equals 14 residues. The germline V gene has CDR1 SGHRS and CDR2 YFSETQ. V was cut by 7 bases and J by 3 bases, with 17 bases left in between. CDR3 bases: TGCGCCAGCGGGCCAGAGACAGGAATCTACGAGCAGTACTTC. Translating it yields CASGPETGIYEQYF.

This clone was seen once. CDR3 amino acids: CASTGGHGYTF. The CDR3 region has the DNA TGTGCCAGCACAGGGGGCCATGGCTACACCTTC. This chain connects TRBV11-2 to TRBJ1-2; 8 nucleotides line up with TRBD1. Losses at the gene ends were 7 bases for V and 6 bases for J; bases not matched to a gene: 1. Germline lookup yields CDR1 SGHAT and CDR2 FQNNGV. The CDR3 spans 11 residues.

In regard to this clone: In the same sample, other DNA sequences code for this CDR3. The chain recombines TRBV19 with TRBJ2-7, with D uncertain. Germline V gene sequence: CDR1 LNHDA, CDR2 SQIVND (reference sequence). Deletions cut 7 bases from V and 2 bases from J, with 9 bases between. The CDR3 sequence is 12 residues long. The CDR3 nucleotides read TGTGCCAGTATGGGCGCAACCTACGAGCAGTACTTC. This encodes CASMGATYEQYF.

This chain joins TRBV20-1 and TRBJ2-1; 14 positions agree with TRBD2. Germline V gene sequence: CDR1 DFQATT, CDR2 SNEGSKA (reference sequence). The CDR3 is 14 amino acids. The V gene end was trimmed by 3 bases and the J gene end by 9 bases; junction bases not matched to a gene: 4. The CDR3 bases are TGCAGTGCTAGTGGGACTAGCGGGAGCGGTGAGCAGTTCTTC. It codes for CSASGTSGSGEQFF.

The rearrangement links TRBV7-9 to TRBJ2-1; TRBD2 matches at 8 bases. Germline CDR1 SEHNR, CDR2 FQNEAQ (reference sequence). This CDR3 has 15 residues. J was trimmed by 8 bases and V by 5 bases; bases with no gene match: 11. Here the CDR3 DNA reads TGTGCCAGCAGCCTCCGGGGGGGACTTTACGATGAGCAGTTCTTC. Amino acid sequence: CASSLRGGLYDEQFF.

CDR3 region: CASSDPGGTAVTDTQYF. DNA for the CDR3: TGTGCCAGCAGTGACCCCGGAGGGACCGCGGTGACAGATACGCAGTATTTT. This chain connects TRBV6-1 to TRBJ2-3; tentative D call: TRBD2 (6 bases). Germline V gene data show CDR1 as MNHNS and CDR2 as SASEGT. V lost 3 bases and J 3 bases, leaving 19 bases between the germline ends. The CDR3 is 17 residues long.

The chain combines TRBV28 with TRBJ1-3; D is uncertain. With 4 bases removed from V and 4 bases from J, the gap between germline ends came to 14 bases. This CDR3 region has 15 residues. Looked up from germline, CDR1 is MDHEN and CDR2 is SYDVKM. CDR3 amino acids: CASSSLRRPGNTIYF. In nucleotides, the CDR3 is TGTGCCAGCAGTTCACTACGGAGGCCAGGAAACACCATATATTTT.

This rearrangement joins TRBV5-4 to TRBJ2-3; D remains unclear. This CDR3 contains 14 residues. The germline V and J ends were trimmed by 0 bases and 1 base, with 6 bases remaining between them. Germline values: CDR1 SGHNT, CDR2 YYREEE (reference sequence). CDR3 protein: CASSLDSGTDTQYF. The CDR3 nucleotides read TGTGCCAGCAGCTTGGACTCAGGCACAGATACGCAGTATTTT.

The chain is built from TRBV6-4 and TRBJ2-5; maybe TRBD1 (5 bases). This CDR3 comprises 16 residues. Per germline, CDR1 MRHNA and CDR2 SNTAGT. Trimming took 3 bases from V and 5 from J, leaving 19 bases between them. CDR3 amino acids: CASSDPGRAGAETQYF. As DNA, the CDR3 is TGTGCCAGCAGTGATCCCGGAAGAGCTGGGGCGGAGACCCAGTACTTC.

The sample holds one count of this clone. The V call is TRBV6-5, the J call TRBJ2-1, with TRBD2 as a possible D gene (6 bases). CDR3 length: 16 amino acids. Germline V gene sequence: CDR1 MNHEY, CDR2 SVGAGI. V was cut by 4 bases and J by 5 bases, with 18 bases left in between. The CDR3 reads CASSSLRAGSHNEQFF. DNA for the CDR3: TGTGCCAGCAGTTCACTCCGTGCGGGAAGCCACAATGAGCAGTTCTTC.